This TCR beta chain is drawn from a study of spatial heterogeneity in lung cancer. In the study overall: Sequenced were any available follow-up PBMC samples, which had been obtained a median of roughly two years after resection.

TCRdb used MiXCR to reprocess the 5' RACE reads, holding one entry per CDR3 protein. The profile shows around 110,000 distinct CDR3 sequences, 10% to 15% of them singletons. The V segment lost 3 bases and the J segment 3 bases; nucleotides outside the gene matches: 3. This CDR3 is built from 14 residues. The germline CDR1 and CDR2 sequences are DFQATT and SNEGSKA (reference sequence). The time point was: blood at routine non-recurrence follow-up after resection. Whole RNA from tumor, nontumor lung or frozen PBMC was sequenced unsorted. The origin of this receptor is a male donor with early-stage non-small cell lung cancer. J is TRBJ1-5 and V is TRBV20-1, with TRBD1 matching 9 bases. The sequences come from PBMCs, collected at follow-up. This chain's CDR3 is CSARGTGNNQPQHF. In DNA form, the CDR3 reads TGCAGTGCTAGGGGGACAGGGAACAATCAGCCCCAGCATTTT.